These 32 T cell receptor beta chains originate from one sample sequenced in a study of OX40 agonist ivuxolimab in advanced cancers. Some clones are missing from TCRdb's copy, which holds only in-frame ones; the method was immunoSEQ multiplex PCR. The data contain roughly 71,000 clones, less than 90% of them singletons. The starting material was CD4+ or CD8+ T cells sorted from blood, obtained in a trial of the OX40 agonist ivuxolimab. These receptors originate from an adult with an advanced solid tumor such as melanoma, head and neck, liver or kidney cancer.

This rearrangement joins TRBV11-2 to TRBJ2-3, with 9 bases that match TRBD2. CDR3 length: 16 residues. CDR1 is SGHAT and CDR2 is FQNNGV in the germline V gene. Germline trimming cut 3 bases from V and 2 bases from J; bases unmatched to any gene: 6. The CDR3 here is CASSLAGGPTTDTQYF. For the CDR3, the DNA is TGTGCCAGCAGCTTGGCGGGAGGGCCGACCACAGATACGCAGTATTTT.

The rearrangement joins TRBV29-1 to TRBJ2-1, with 8 bases matching TRBD2. The CDR3 covers 15 residues. From germline, CDR1 is SQVTM and CDR2 ANQGSEA. Trimming cost V 2 bases and J 7 bases; bases outside gene matches: 10. Here the CDR3 DNA reads TGCAGCGTTGAACCCGGACTAGCTAAGTTGAATGAGCAGTTCTTC. It yields the protein CSVEPGLAKLNEQFF.

The rearrangement links TRBV29-1 to TRBJ2-5; D not certain. Germline V gives CDR1 SQVTM, CDR2 ANQGSEA. This CDR3 has 12 residues. V lost 7 bases, J lost 0 bases, and 9 bases lay in between. CDR3 protein: CSATVNQETQYF. The CDR3 DNA reads TGCAGCGCCACAGTGAACCAAGAGACCCAGTACTTC.

A note on this clone: A read error may account for a junction end that differs from germline. Other DNA sequences in the same sample also yield this CDR3. The rearrangement joins TRBV5-6 to TRBJ1-2; D gene unclear. Germline V gene lookup returns CDR1 SGHDT and CDR2 YYEEEE. This CDR3 contains 13 residues. The DNA for the CDR3 is TGCGCCAGCAGCTTTTTGGGGAACTATGGCTACACCTTC. It translates to CASSFLGNYGYTF.

The CDR3 loop reads CAWSVLGGAATDTQYF. The CDR3, as DNA: TGTGCCTGGAGTGTTCTAGGGGGGGCAGCGACAGATACGCAGTATTTT. The J gene is TRBJ2-3, the V gene TRBV30; TRBD2 is a possible D gene (7 bases). The germline V and J ends were trimmed by 0 bases and 3 bases, with 16 bases remaining between them. This CDR3 has 16 amino acids. Germline loops: CDR1 GTSNPN, CDR2 SVGIG (reference sequence).

The chain couples TRBV11-3 to TRBJ2-7; 9 nucleotides line up with TRBD1. This CDR3 has 14 residues. With V trimmed by 4 bases and J by 2 bases, 3 bases remained unmatched. Germline loops: CDR1 SGHNT, CDR2 YENEEA. This CDR3 reads CASSSWTGAYEQYF. The CDR3 DNA sequence: TGTGCCAGCAGCTCCTGGACAGGGGCCTACGAGCAGTACTTC.

The chain recombines TRBV6-5 with TRBJ2-7; 7 bases are a match to TRBD2. The CDR3 consists of 16 residues. Germline CDR1 reads MNHEY; CDR2 reads SVGAGI. Trimming removed 0 bases from V and 6 bases from J; junction bases left unmatched: 11. The CDR3 reads CASSYSSFAGVGEQYF. The CDR3 nucleotides are TGTGCCAGCAGTTACTCATCTTTTGCGGGGGTCGGCGAGCAGTACTTC.

In the case of this clone: An end of the junction differs from the germline gene, which may be a read error. This chain joins TRBV7-7 and TRBJ2-2; 7 nucleotides line up with TRBD1. The length of the CDR3 is 15 residues. The germline V gene has CDR1 SSHAT and CDR2 FNYEAQ (reference sequence). CDR3 region: CASSISGTDTGELFF. CDR3 DNA: TGTGCTAGCAGCATCTCCGGGACAGACACCGGGGAGCTGTTTTTT.

The chain carries TRBV2 and TRBJ2-3; 9 bases match TRBD1. Trimming at V came to 3 bases and at J to 5 bases, leaving 15 bases not matched to a gene. The CDR3 totals 18 residues. Germline V gives CDR1 SNHLY, CDR2 FYNNEI. In DNA form, the CDR3 reads TGTGCCAGCAGTGATCTTTCACGGACAGGGGTCGTCCAAGATACGCAGTATTTT. Its translation: CASSDLSRTGVVQDTQYF.

This clone was detected only a few times. The chain combines TRBV10-3 with TRBJ1-1, with D uncertain. The CDR3 runs 13 residues. CDR1 ENHRY and CDR2 SYGVKD come from the germline V gene. V lost 8 bases to trimming and J lost 3 bases, with 13 bases between them. The CDR3 here is CAIAPRQDTEAFF. CDR3 in DNA: TGTGCCATCGCCCCACGGCAGGACACTGAAGCTTTCTTT.

This chain joins TRBV7-9 and TRBJ2-2; D call uncertain. The germline V and J ends were trimmed by 3 bases and 3 bases, with 17 bases remaining between them. CDR3 size: 17 residues. CDR1 is SEHNR and CDR2 is FQNEAQ in the germline V gene (reference sequence). CDR3 DNA: TGTGCCAGCAGCTTTAGTGAAGGCATATCCCACACCGGGGAGCTGTTTTTT. This gives the protein CASSFSEGISHTGELFF.

V and J are TRBV6-5 and TRBJ2-5, with D perhaps TRBD1 or TRBD2 (5 bases each). The CDR3 has 14 amino acids. Trimming removed 2 bases from V and 4 bases from J, with 11 bases in between. Looked up from germline, CDR1 is MNHEY and CDR2 is SVGAGI. This chain's CDR3 is CASSYLVGTETQYF. CDR3 sequence (DNA): TGTGCCAGCAGTTACCTGGTGGGGACAGAGACCCAGTACTTC.

The rearrangement links TRBV28 to TRBJ1-3; 8 bases line up with TRBD1. This CDR3 is built from 13 residues. Germline-derived CDR1 and CDR2 are MDHEN and SYDVKM. J was trimmed by 7 bases and V by 6 bases; bases with no gene match: 5. The CDR3 DNA sequence: TGTGCCAGCAGGGAACAGGGGGGGAACACCATATATTTT. It translates to CASREQGGNTIYF.

The chain couples TRBV5-4 to TRBJ2-6, with a weak D call TRBD1 (5 bases). Per the germline V gene, CDR1 is SGHNT and CDR2 is YYREEE (reference sequence). V was shortened by 4 bases and J by 4 bases, with 15 bases between the two germline ends. The CDR3 has 16 residues. Written as DNA, the CDR3 is TGTGCCAGCAGCGGCTTTCAGGGCGGAGGGGCCAACGTCCTGACTTTC. Protein: CASSGFQGGGANVLTF.

CDR3: CASSLGGHGAGGANVLTF. The CDR3 DNA reads TGTGCCAGCAGCTTAGGAGGTCACGGGGCGGGAGGGGCCAACGTCCTGACTTTC. The chain couples TRBV11-3 to TRBJ2-6, with a tentative D call TRBD2 (6 bases). Germline V CDR1 and CDR2: SGHNT, YENEEA. V lost 1 base and J 4 bases, leaving 17 bases between the germline ends. The CDR3 consists of 18 residues.

The chain has TRBV18 and TRBJ2-1; 7 bases match TRBD2. This CDR3 has 17 residues. V lost 4 bases, J lost 3 bases, and 12 bases stayed unmatched. Germline V CDR1 and CDR2: KGHSH, LQKENI. The CDR3 protein is CASSRAGSSGFYNEQFF. For the CDR3, the DNA is TGTGCCAGCTCACGAGCGGGGAGTAGCGGGTTCTACAATGAGCAGTTCTTC.

This chain links TRBV7-2 with TRBJ2-5; 9 bases align to TRBD1. J lost 1 base, V lost 5 bases, and 8 bases had no gene match. The CDR3 is 16 amino acids. Germline-derived CDR1 and CDR2 are SGHTA and FQGNSA. In nucleotides, the CDR3 is TGTGCCAGCAGCCCAACCGGGACAGGGAGCCAAGAGACCCAGTACTTC. Translated, it gives CASSPTGTGSQETQYF. The full variable domain, in which reference TRBV7-2 and TRBJ2-5 provide the parts outside the CDR3, is GAGVSQSPSNKVTEKGKDVELRCDPISGHTALYWYRQSLGQGLEFLIYFQGNSAPDKSGLPSDRFSAERTGGSVSTLTIQRTQQEDSAVYLCASSPTGTGSQETQYFGPGTRLLVL.

This chain joins TRBV7-2 and TRBJ1-4; weak D call: TRBD1 (6 bases). Germline-derived CDR1 and CDR2 are SGHTA and FQGNSA. CDR3 length: 15 amino acids. Trimming left V 2 bases short and J 5 bases short, with 12 bases between. The CDR3 DNA reads as TGTGCCAGCAGCTTAACGGTCGGACAGAATGAAAAACTGTTTTTT. Encoded protein: CASSLTVGQNEKLFF.

The gene calls are TRBV6-5 and TRBJ2-3, with TRBD2 as a possible D gene (6 bases). Per the germline V gene, CDR1 is MNHEY and CDR2 is SVGAGI. The ends were cut back, 2 bases at V and 8 bases at J, with 8 bases in the middle. This CDR3 is built from 12 residues. CDR3 DNA: TGTGCCAGCAGTTACGTGGGAGGTACGCAGTATTTT. Its translation: CASSYVGGTQYF.

The gene calls are TRBV21-1 and TRBJ2-5. TRBV21-1 is recorded as a pseudogene. This CDR3 region has 15 residues. CDR3 protein: CASSLEEGEWETQYF. CDR3 in DNA: TGTGCCAGCAGCTTAGAGGAGGGGGAGTGGGAGACCCAGTACTTC.

The chain carries TRBV5-5 and TRBJ2-2; D unclear. The V and J ends lost 5 bases and 3 bases respectively, with 5 bases between them. This CDR3 has 12 amino acids. Germline CDR1 SGHKS, CDR2 YYEKEE (reference sequence). In DNA form, the CDR3 reads TGTGCCAGCAGAATCTACACCGGGGAGCTGTTTTTT. It encodes CASRIYTGELFF.

This chain connects TRBV2 to TRBJ2-7; 9 positions match TRBD1. The CDR3 is made up of 14 amino acids. Germline V gene lookup returns CDR1 SNHLY and CDR2 FYNNEI. V was clipped by 8 bases and J by 7 bases; unmatched bases: 12. The CDR3 nucleotides read TGTGCCAGCCTCCCGGGACAGGGTTCCCTGGAGCAGTACTTC. Translated, it gives CASLPGQGSLEQYF.

The chain links TRBV5-1 to TRBJ1-1; a weak D match, TRBD1 (6 bases). CDR1 is SGHRS, CDR2 YFSETQ, per germline. Trimming stripped 0 bases from V and 4 bases from J, with 22 bases between. The CDR3 is 18 residues long. CDR3 sequence (DNA): TGCGCCAGCAGCTTGGACGGGATTGACAGGTGGGGGTCCACTGAAGCTTTCTTT. It is translated as CASSLDGIDRWGSTEAFF.

V gene TRBV5-5 combines with J gene TRBJ1-6, with no clear D. Per the germline V gene, CDR1 is SGHKS and CDR2 is YYEKEE (reference sequence). This CDR3 has 13 amino acids. The V and J ends lost 0 bases and 7 bases respectively, with 5 bases between them. CDR3 sequence: CASSLEVNSPLHF. The CDR3 nucleotides read TGTGCCAGCAGCTTGGAGGTGAATTCACCCCTCCACTTT.

This sequence joins TRBV18 and TRBJ1-1; D perhaps matches TRBD1 (5 bases). V lost 1 base and J lost 1, with 13 bases in between. Per germline, CDR1 KGHSH and CDR2 LQKENI. This CDR3 spans 16 amino acids. CDR3 residues: CASSPQAPRENTEAFF. The CDR3 DNA reads TGTGCCAGCTCACCACAAGCGCCCAGGGAGAACACTGAAGCTTTCTTT.

The chain uses TRBV11-3 and TRBJ2-7, with D unclear. Per the germline V gene, CDR1 is SGHNT and CDR2 is YENEEA. Trimming removed 1 base at V and 6 bases at J, with 7 bases between. The CDR3 is 12 amino acids. CDR3 bases: TGTGCCAGCAGCTTAGGGTGGTCCGAGCAGTACTTC. It is translated as CASSLGWSEQYF.

The chain is built from TRBV27 and TRBJ1-1, with D perhaps TRBD1 (5 bases). Trimming pared 0 bases from V and 9 bases from J, leaving 17 bases between. CDR1 is MNHEY and CDR2 is SMNVEV in the germline V gene (reference sequence). The CDR3 is made up of 15 amino acids. Written as DNA, the CDR3 is TGTGCCAGCAGTTTATCACGTCCCGGGGGTGAGAAAGCTTTCTTT. Translating it yields CASSLSRPGGEKAFF.

The genes are TRBV28 and TRBJ2-5; 11 nucleotides align to TRBD2. V lost 9 bases, J lost 11 bases, and 11 bases stayed unmatched. The germline gives CDR1 MDHEN, CDR2 SYDVKM. The CDR3 runs to 13 residues. The CDR3 region is CASFPSGRREQYF. Here the CDR3 DNA reads TGTGCCAGTTTCCCTAGCGGGAGGAGGGAGCAGTACTTC. The full variable domain, rest sourced from reference TRBV28 and TRBJ2-5, is DVKVTQSSRYLVKRTGEKVFLECVQDMDHENMFWYRQDPGLGLRLIYFSYDVKMKEKGDIPEGYSVSREKKERFSLILESASTNQTSMYLCASFPSGRREQYFGPGTRLLVL.

The chain links TRBV10-3 to TRBJ2-1; 8 positions match TRBD2. The V and J ends lost 5 bases and 9 bases, in that order; junction bases with no gene match: 12. This CDR3 is 15 amino acids long. The germline V gene encodes CDR1 ENHRY and CDR2 SYGVKD. The CDR3 nucleotides read TGTGCCATCAGTCAAAGCGGGGGCACCCCCAGTGAGCAGTTCTTC. This sequence encodes CAISQSGGTPSEQFF.

The rearrangement uses TRBV19 and TRBJ2-1, with D uncertain. The CDR3 is 11 residues long. The germline CDR1 and CDR2 sequences are LNHDA and SQIVND (reference sequence). The V gene lost 10 bases and the J gene lost 2 bases, with 6 bases spanning the gap. The CDR3 sequence: CATGTYNEQFF. The DNA of the CDR3 is TGTGCCACCGGTACCTACAATGAGCAGTTCTTC.

In this sample, this clone turned up a few times. The CDR3 sequence: CASSLEGQGAYEQYF. In nucleotides, the CDR3 is TGTGCCAGCAGCTTAGAGGGACAGGGGGCCTACGAGCAGTACTTC. This sequence joins TRBV11-3 and TRBJ2-7; the match to TRBD1 covers 11 bases. The CDR3 totals 15 residues. CDR1 SGHNT and CDR2 YENEEA come from the germline V gene. V lost 0 bases, J lost 2 bases, and 0 bases stayed unmatched.

The CDR3 nucleotides read TGTGCCAGCTCGTACGGACAGGAGGAGCTGTTTTTT. Its protein is CASSYGQEELFF. The gene calls are TRBV18 and TRBJ2-2; 7 bases are a match to TRBD1. V lost 6 bases and J lost 10; bases outside the gene matches: 5. The CDR3 runs 12 residues. Germline values: CDR1 KGHSH, CDR2 LQKENI.